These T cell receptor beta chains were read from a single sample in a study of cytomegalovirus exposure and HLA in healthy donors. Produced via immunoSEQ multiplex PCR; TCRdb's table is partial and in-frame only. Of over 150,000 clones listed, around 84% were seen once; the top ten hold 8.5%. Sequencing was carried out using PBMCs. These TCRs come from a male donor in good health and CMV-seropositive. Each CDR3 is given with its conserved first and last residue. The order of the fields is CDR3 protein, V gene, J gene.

CDR3 protein: CASSLRTSGVKEQFF; V gene: TRBV5-6; J gene: TRBJ2-1
CDR3 protein: CASSLQKAGNQPQHF; V gene: TRBV5-6; J gene: TRBJ1-5
CDR3 protein: CAWSRSGFYEQYF; V gene: TRBV30; J gene: TRBJ2-7
CDR3 protein: CASSLDLSGTVAYEQYF; V gene: TRBV11-2; J gene: TRBJ2-7
CDR3 protein: CATSDGTGDYEQYF; V gene: TRBV15; J gene: TRBJ2-7
CDR3 protein: CASSRGQGASRAAFF; V gene: TRBV5-1; J gene: TRBJ1-1
CDR3 protein: CASSFSGVSSYEQYF; V gene: TRBV27; J gene: TRBJ2-7
CDR3 protein: CASRTFSDRGLEQYF; V gene: TRBV25-1; J gene: TRBJ2-7
CDR3 protein: CASSPTGDEQYF; V gene: TRBV7-9; J gene: TRBJ2-7
CDR3 protein: CASGATGRRAFF; V gene: TRBV2; J gene: TRBJ1-1
CDR3 protein: CAWSNSYEQYF; V gene: TRBV30; J gene: TRBJ2-7
CDR3 protein: CASSLTAGGWYTEAFF; V gene: TRBV27; J gene: TRBJ1-1
CDR3 protein: CASSGTEAFF; V gene: TRBV18; J gene: TRBJ1-1
CDR3 protein: CASSSRAGGPAEAFF; V gene: TRBV11-2; J gene: TRBJ1-1
CDR3 protein: CASSRTLGDREIRTSGADTQYF; V gene: TRBV27; J gene: TRBJ2-3
CDR3 protein: CAWLTSGTGELFF; V gene: TRBV30; J gene: TRBJ2-2
CDR3 protein: CASRGGRGDYGYTF; V gene: TRBV2; J gene: TRBJ1-2
CDR3 protein: CASSYSGGVNYGYTF; V gene: TRBV6-6; J gene: TRBJ1-2
CDR3 protein: CASSAGYEQYF; V gene: TRBV28; J gene: TRBJ2-7
CDR3 protein: CASATQGDTEAFF; V gene: TRBV11-2; J gene: TRBJ1-1
CDR3 protein: CASKSSGTSNSPLHF; V gene: TRBV5-1; J gene: TRBJ1-6
CDR3 protein: CASSLVGGGETQYF; V gene: TRBV5-4; J gene: TRBJ2-5
CDR3 protein: CASSLRGEWKGYTF; V gene: TRBV11-2; J gene: TRBJ1-2
CDR3 protein: CALRGEGDIGEAFF; V gene: TRBV6-5; J gene: TRBJ1-1
CDR3 protein: CASAMSRGVTSPLHF; V gene: TRBV25-1; J gene: TRBJ1-6
CDR3 protein: CASSSGLAGGPKGETQYF; V gene: TRBV11-2; J gene: TRBJ2-5
CDR3 protein: CASSLAGFNEQYF; V gene: TRBV28; J gene: TRBJ2-7
CDR3 protein: CASSGAPGQYNSPLHF; V gene: TRBV6-1; J gene: TRBJ1-6
CDR3 protein: CASSQPPRDSVNTEAFF; V gene: TRBV4-1; J gene: TRBJ1-1
CDR3 protein: CASSEKTGSRTDTQYF; V gene: TRBV10-2; J gene: TRBJ2-3
CDR3 protein: CASSPGTGTEIYEQYF; V gene: TRBV5-1; J gene: TRBJ2-7
CDR3 protein: CASSPIGTAGNQPQHF; V gene: TRBV27; J gene: TRBJ1-5
CDR3 protein: CASSQDPGGPQPQHF; V gene: TRBV4-3; J gene: TRBJ1-5
CDR3 protein: CASNIRLTGLDSFNEQFF; V gene: TRBV2; J gene: TRBJ2-1
CDR3 protein: CAIGGGTGSYEQYF; V gene: TRBV10-3; J gene: TRBJ2-7
CDR3 protein: CASSLGAGNEKLFF; V gene: TRBV18; J gene: TRBJ1-4
CDR3 protein: CARKEGGSNQPQHF; V gene: TRBV14; J gene: TRBJ1-5
CDR3 protein: CASRPSSILRYTF; V gene: TRBV27; J gene: TRBJ1-2
CDR3 protein: CASSARGLGGYYGYTF; V gene: TRBV9; J gene: TRBJ1-2
CDR3 protein: CASSTGITVSSPLHF; V gene: TRBV5-1; J gene: TRBJ1-6
CDR3 protein: CASSLVGTGTEAFF; V gene: TRBV5-1; J gene: TRBJ1-1
CDR3 protein: CASSLLAGGKNYGYTF; V gene: TRBV28; J gene: TRBJ1-2
CDR3 protein: CASSLVEDRAPSGTQYF; V gene: TRBV7-9; J gene: TRBJ2-5
CDR3 protein: CASSRQGNTDYGYTF; V gene: TRBV9; J gene: TRBJ1-2
CDR3 protein: CAWSVMEDTEAFF; V gene: TRBV30; J gene: TRBJ1-1
CDR3 protein: CAISDPGGRSYNEQFF; V gene: TRBV10-3; J gene: TRBJ2-1
CDR3 protein: CASTPGGSNQPQHF; V gene: TRBV28; J gene: TRBJ1-5
CDR3 protein: CASSLDGTGSNTIYF; V gene: TRBV5-1; J gene: TRBJ1-3
CDR3 protein: CASSLGTSGYNEQFF; V gene: TRBV11-3; J gene: TRBJ2-1
CDR3 protein: CASSLGSSGPDTQYF; V gene: TRBV5-1; J gene: TRBJ2-3